Following are 27 T cell receptor beta chains from one sample sequenced in a study of CXCR3-negative and CXCR3-positive naive CD8 T cells. The TRB cDNA libraries were prepared by 5' RACE with UMI labels. TCRdb re-called the 5' RACE reads and shows each CDR3 protein once, DNA omitted. Its clone listing holds 70,000 to 95,000 distinct CDR3 sequences. Source material: naive CXCR3- CD8+ T cells from blood. Specified subset: CD45RO-CCR7+CD27+CD95- naive CD8+ T cells lacking CXCR3 (TNR3-). All receptors derive from a human donor in good health. Some clones in this sample may be carry-over from other donors' samples.

The chain carries TRBV23-1 and TRBJ2-7; there is no DNA to check the TCRdb D call of TRBD1. TRBV23-1 is marked as an open reading frame, function uncertain. This CDR3 has 15 residues. The CDR3 is CASSQLDRAGGEQYF.

This chain links TRBV6-5 with TRBJ2-1; TCRdb designates TRBD1, a call that cannot be tested without DNA. Germline CDR1 and CDR2: MNHEY and SVGAGI. CDR3 length: 13 residues. The CDR3 is CASSYYSGTEQFF.

The chain joins TRBV3-1 to TRBJ2-1; TCRdb calls TRBD2, which cannot be checked without DNA. Per the germline V gene, CDR1 is LGHDT and CDR2 is YNNKEL (reference sequence). The CDR3 sequence is 16 residues long. The CDR3 protein is CASSQPLAGQDNEQFF.

The chain links TRBV5-1 to TRBJ2-7; TCRdb's assignment of TRBD1 cannot be checked, as there is no DNA. The germline V gene has CDR1 SGHRS and CDR2 YFSETQ. CDR3 length: 15 amino acids. The CDR3 is CASSLEGGVNYEQYF. The entire variable domain, with the rest obtained from reference TRBV5-1 and TRBJ2-7, is as follows: KAGVTQTPRYLIKTRGQQVTLSCSPISGHRSVSWYQQTPGQGLQFLFEYFSETQRNKGNFPGRFSGRQFSNSRSEMNVSTLELGDSALYLCASSLEGGVNYEQYFGPGTRLTVT.

The chain combines TRBV7-9 with TRBJ2-7; the D call from TCRdb, TRBD1, cannot be confirmed without DNA. The CDR3 runs to 15 residues. Germline loops: CDR1 SEHNR, CDR2 FQNEAQ (reference sequence). CDR3 in amino acids: CASSVPGQGLYEQYF. The whole variable domain, filled in from reference TRBV7-9 and TRBJ2-7, reads DTGVSQNPRHKITKRGQNVTFRCDPISEHNRLYWYRQTLGQGPEFLTYFQNEAQLEKSRLLSDRFSAERPKGSFSTLEIQRTEQGDSAMYLCASSVPGQGLYEQYFGPGTRLTVT.

This chain joins TRBV7-9 and TRBJ1-4; with no DNA, the TCRdb D assignment of TRBD1 cannot be verified. Germline-derived CDR1 and CDR2 are SEHNR and FQNEAQ (reference sequence). The length of the CDR3 is 12 residues. The CDR3 region is CASSPSGEKLFF.

The chain joins TRBV27 to TRBJ2-1; as DNA is missing, the TRBD2 call by TCRdb cannot be tested. The germline CDR1 and CDR2 sequences are MNHEY and SMNVEV (reference sequence). The CDR3 has 15 residues. The CDR3 loop is CASSGLAGYYNEQFF.

The chain links TRBV7-2 to TRBJ1-2; TCRdb's D call of TRBD1 is untestable without DNA. Germline V CDR1 and CDR2: SGHTA, FQGNSA. There are 16 residues in the CDR3. CDR3 loop: CASSNPGTETNYGYTF. Complete variable domain (other parts from reference TRBV7-2 and TRBJ1-2): GAGVSQSPSNKVTEKGKDVELRCDPISGHTALYWYRQSLGQGLEFLIYFQGNSAPDKSGLPSDRFSAERTGGSVSTLTIQRTQQEDSAVYLCASSNPGTETNYGYTFGSGTRLTVV.

This chain connects TRBV11-2 to TRBJ2-7; TCRdb's D gene call, TRBD1, goes unchecked for lack of DNA. Germline V gene lookup returns CDR1 SGHAT and CDR2 FQNNGV. The CDR3 length is 14 residues. CDR3 residues: CASSLGPGMNEQYF.

This sequence joins TRBV29-1 and TRBJ2-1; TCRdb's D gene call, TRBD1, goes unchecked for lack of DNA. The length of the CDR3 is 16 residues. Looked up from germline, CDR1 is SQVTM and CDR2 is ANQGSEA. The chain's CDR3 is CSVDPRTTGSYNEQFF.

The V and J genes are TRBV28 and TRBJ2-5; TCRdb's D call, TRBD2, is unchecked because there is no DNA. The CDR3 covers 14 residues. Germline CDR1 is MDHEN and CDR2 is SYDVKM. This CDR3 is CASSFSGVQETQYF.

The CDR3 is CSARAGGSSYNEQFF. The chain uses TRBV20-1 and TRBJ2-1; checking the TCRdb D call of TRBD1 is not possible without DNA. The CDR3 consists of 15 residues. In germline, CDR1 is DFQATT, CDR2 SNEGSKA (reference sequence).

The chain's CDR3 is CASSQGTGGRVTEAFF. The V gene is TRBV5-6, the J gene TRBJ1-1; no DNA is available, so the TRBD1 call from TCRdb remains unchecked. This CDR3 spans 16 amino acids. Germline CDR1 is SGHDT and CDR2 is YYEEEE.

The V gene is TRBV5-5, the J gene TRBJ2-1; checking the TCRdb D call of TRBD1 is not possible without DNA. The CDR3 sequence is 14 residues long. In germline, CDR1 is SGHKS, CDR2 YYEKEE (reference sequence). CDR3 residues: CASTGPRRYNEQFF.

V usage is TRBV11-2 and J usage is TRBJ2-1; TCRdb names TRBD2, which stays unverified in the absence of DNA. The CDR3 is made up of 17 amino acids. CDR1 and CDR2 (germline): SGHAT, FQNNGV. CDR3 amino acids: CASSLVGSGDSYNEQFF.

The chain couples TRBV4-3 to TRBJ1-1; TCRdb calls TRBD1, which cannot be checked without DNA. Germline V gene sequence: CDR1 LGHNA, CDR2 YSLEER. The CDR3 loop spans 17 amino acids. The CDR3 is CASSRVTGAGDGTEAFF.

The V call is TRBV20-1, the J call TRBJ1-1; the D gene TCRdb calls, TRBD1, cannot be checked with no DNA. Germline CDR1 is DFQATT and CDR2 is SNEGSKA (reference sequence). The CDR3 has 15 amino acids. The CDR3 here is CSARDPGQGTTEAFF.

The chain uses TRBV23-1 and TRBJ2-2; TCRdb outputs TRBD1, but without DNA this stays unchecked. TRBV23-1 falls under the ORF class, with uncertain function. This CDR3 contains 16 residues. CDR3 amino acids: CASTNPGGARTGELFF.

The genes are TRBV29-1 and TRBJ2-7; the D call of TRBD1 rests on TCRdb alone, since no DNA is present to check it. Germline CDR1 reads SQVTM; CDR2 reads ANQGSEA. The CDR3 covers 17 residues. CDR3 region: CSAARQGSGAGVYEQYF.

V is TRBV7-2 and J is TRBJ1-2; TCRdb names TRBD1, which stays unverified in the absence of DNA. Germline V gene data show CDR1 as SGHTA and CDR2 as FQGNSA. The CDR3 totals 14 residues. The CDR3 is CASSNPGGAPGYTF.

This chain links TRBV7-3 with TRBJ2-1; the D call from TCRdb, TRBD2, cannot be confirmed without DNA. CDR1 and CDR2 from the germline V gene are SGHTA and FQGTGA. CDR3 length equals 16 residues. The CDR3 spells CASSATSGSSYNEQFF. The variable domain in full, with the rest retrieved from reference TRBV7-3 and TRBJ2-1, is GAGVSQTPSNKVTEKGKYVELRCDPISGHTALYWYRQSLGQGPEFLIYFQGTGAADDSGLPNDRFFAVRPEGSVSTLKIQRTERGDSAVYLCASSATSGSSYNEQFFGPGTRLTVL.

The chain recombines TRBV7-9 with TRBJ2-3; as DNA is missing, the TRBD1 call by TCRdb cannot be tested. CDR3 length: 18 residues. CDR1 and CDR2 from the germline V gene are SEHNR and FQNEAQ (reference sequence). The CDR3 loop is CASSYTGTDDPLTDTQYF.

The chain combines TRBV28 with TRBJ2-3; absent DNA, TCRdb's TRBD2 call cannot be checked. Germline V lookup: CDR1 MDHEN, CDR2 SYDVKM. The CDR3 spans 16 residues. The CDR3: CATTSGGARLADTQYF.

The chain has TRBV12-3 or TRBV12-4 and TRBJ2-5. CDR3 length: 14 amino acids. The CDR3 loop is CASSLWAYQETQYF.

The gene calls are TRBV9 and TRBJ2-7; TCRdb designates TRBD1, a call that cannot be tested without DNA. Germline CDR1 and CDR2: SGDLS and YYNGEE. The CDR3 has 13 amino acids. CDR3 region: CASSEGQGGEQYF.

The CDR3 region is CASSLRRRRGLPSSYNEQFF. V is TRBV28 and J is TRBJ2-1; with no DNA, the TCRdb D assignment of TRBD2 cannot be verified. Germline lookup yields CDR1 MDHEN and CDR2 SYDVKM. The CDR3 extends over 20 amino acids.

The V gene is TRBV5-6, the J gene TRBJ1-5. CDR3 length: 14 residues. The germline gives CDR1 SGHDT, CDR2 YYEEEE. CDR3: CASSLYGGNQPQHF.